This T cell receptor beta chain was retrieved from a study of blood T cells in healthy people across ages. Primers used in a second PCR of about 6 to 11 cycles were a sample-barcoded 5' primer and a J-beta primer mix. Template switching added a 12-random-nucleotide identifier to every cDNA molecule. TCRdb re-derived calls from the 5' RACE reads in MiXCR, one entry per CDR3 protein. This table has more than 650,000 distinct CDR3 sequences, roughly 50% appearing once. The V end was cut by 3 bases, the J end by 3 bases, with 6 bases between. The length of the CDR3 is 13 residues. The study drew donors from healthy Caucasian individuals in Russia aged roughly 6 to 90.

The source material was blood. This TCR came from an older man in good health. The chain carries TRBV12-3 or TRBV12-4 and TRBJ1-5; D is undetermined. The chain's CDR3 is CASSLRYNQPQHF. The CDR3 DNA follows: TGTGCCAGCAGTTTGCGGTACAATCAGCCCCAGCATTTT.